Described below is a single TCR beta chain sequence and its context. The data stem from a study of shared clonotypes between healthy human individuals. The protocol was immunoSEQ multiplex PCR, while the TCRdb copy is restricted to in-frame clones and leaves out a portion. The table shows over 850,000 clones, with approximately 78% occurring only once. V lost 0 bases to trimming and J lost 2 bases, with 16 bases between them. Germline V gene sequence: CDR1 SEHNR, CDR2 FQNEAQ (reference sequence). CDR3 length: 17 residues. Sequences were obtained from memory CD4+ T cells from PBMCs. Subset indicated: CD45RA-negative fraction. This clonotype was sampled from a man in his late teens or twenties in good health. Some clones in this sample may be carry-over from other donors' samples. J is TRBJ1-1 and V is TRBV7-9, with D possibly TRBD1 on 6 matching bases. This CDR3 reads CASSLASGTKGNTEAFF. CDR3 DNA sequence: TGTGCCAGCAGCTTAGCCTCCGGGACAAAGGGAAACACTGAAGCTTTCTTT.